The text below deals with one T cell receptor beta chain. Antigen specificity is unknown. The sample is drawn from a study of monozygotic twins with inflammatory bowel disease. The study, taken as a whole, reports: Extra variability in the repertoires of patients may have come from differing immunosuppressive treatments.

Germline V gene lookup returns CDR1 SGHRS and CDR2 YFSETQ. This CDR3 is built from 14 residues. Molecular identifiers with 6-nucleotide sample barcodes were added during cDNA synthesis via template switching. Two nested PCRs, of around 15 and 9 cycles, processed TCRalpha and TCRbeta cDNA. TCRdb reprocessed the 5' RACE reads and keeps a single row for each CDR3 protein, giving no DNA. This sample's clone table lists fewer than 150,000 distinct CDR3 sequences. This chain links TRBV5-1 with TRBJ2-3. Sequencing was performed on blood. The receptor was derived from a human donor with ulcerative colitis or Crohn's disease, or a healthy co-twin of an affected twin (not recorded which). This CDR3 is CDSSLDKVTDTQYF.